These T cell receptor beta chains were read from a single sample in a study of T cell responses to AZD1222 COVID-19 vaccine. The protocol was immunoSEQ multiplex PCR, while the TCRdb copy is restricted to in-frame clones and leaves out a portion. Of roughly 130,000 clones listed, roughly 90% are singletons. Sequencing used peripheral blood, obtained on day 0 of AZD1222 vaccination. Receptors originate from an adult in good health. Both conserved end residues are part of each CDR3. The order of the fields is V gene, clone size, J gene, D gene, CDR3 protein, CDR3 DNA. D genes are given only for firm matches. Size is stated for part of the rows, as once, few or many counts, or as a class when the clone is expanded.

v_gene: TRBV9
abundance: -
j_gene: TRBJ2-1
d_gene: TRBD2
CDR3aa: CASSVLAGTYNEQFF
CDR3nt: TGTGCCAGCAGCGTCCTAGCGGGTACCTACAATGAGCAGTTCTTC

v_gene: TRBV7-9
abundance: -
j_gene: TRBJ2-1
d_gene: TRBD2
CDR3aa: CASSLVGGWLAENNEQFF
CDR3nt: TGTGCCAGCAGCTTAGTGGGGGGATGGCTAGCGGAGAACAATGAGCAGTTCTTC

v_gene: TRBV19
abundance: -
j_gene: TRBJ2-6
d_gene: -
CDR3aa: CASSIGPGSGANVLTF
CDR3nt: TGTGCCAGTAGTATCGGACCGGGCTCTGGGGCCAACGTCCTGACTTTC

v_gene: TRBV4-3
abundance: once
j_gene: TRBJ2-1
d_gene: TRBD2
CDR3aa: CASSQDGPAWRGGRAEQFF
CDR3nt: TGCGCCAGCAGCCAAGACGGACCTGCTTGGCGGGGGGGCCGGGCTGAGCAGTTCTTC

v_gene: TRBV5-4
abundance: once
j_gene: TRBJ1-1
d_gene: TRBD1
CDR3aa: CASSPRTGSRLGEAFF
CDR3nt: TGTGCCAGCAGCCCGCGGACAGGGTCGAGATTGGGTGAAGCTTTCTTT

v_gene: TRBV4-2
abundance: -
j_gene: TRBJ2-2
d_gene: -
CDR3aa: CASSQDLAWSGELFF
CDR3nt: TGTGCCAGCAGCCAAGATCTAGCTTGGTCCGGGGAGCTGTTTTTT

v_gene: TRBV11-2
abundance: -
j_gene: TRBJ1-3
d_gene: -
CDR3aa: CASSLPVGNTIYF
CDR3nt: TGTGCCAGCAGCCTCCCAGTGGGAAACACCATATATTTT

v_gene: TRBV28
abundance: -
j_gene: TRBJ1-2
d_gene: TRBD1
CDR3aa: CASSLVTGEGDGYTF
CDR3nt: TGTGCCAGCAGTTTAGTGACAGGGGAAGGCGATGGCTACACCTTC

v_gene: TRBV6-1
abundance: many
j_gene: TRBJ2-2
d_gene: -
CDR3aa: CASSDGRENGELFF
CDR3nt: TGTGCCAGCAGTGATGGCAGGGAGAACGGGGAGCTGTTTTTT

v_gene: TRBV18
abundance: -
j_gene: TRBJ2-3
d_gene: -
CDR3aa: CASSPLGLRTDTQYF
CDR3nt: TGTGCCAGCTCACCTCTGGGTTTGCGCACAGATACGCAGTATTTT

v_gene: TRBV29-1
abundance: -
j_gene: TRBJ1-2
d_gene: -
CDR3aa: CSVVDSYGYTF
CDR3nt: TGCAGCGTTGTAGACAGCTATGGCTACACCTTC

v_gene: TRBV4-3
abundance: -
j_gene: TRBJ1-2
d_gene: -
CDR3aa: CASSQEPGLDYGYTF
CDR3nt: TGCGCCAGCAGCCAAGAACCGGGCTTAGACTATGGCTACACCTTC

v_gene: TRBV21-1
abundance: -
j_gene: TRBJ1-1
d_gene: -
CDR3aa: CASRVTEAFF
CDR3nt: TGTGCCAGCAGGGTCACTGAAGCTTTCTTT

v_gene: TRBV5-1
abundance: -
j_gene: TRBJ2-6
d_gene: -
CDR3aa: CASSLEGANVLTF
CDR3nt: TGCGCCAGCAGCTTGGAAGGGGCCAACGTCCTGACTTTC

v_gene: TRBV18
abundance: -
j_gene: TRBJ1-1
d_gene: -
CDR3aa: CASSLPVNTEAFF
CDR3nt: TGTGCCAGCTCTCTCCCGGTGAACACTGAAGCTTTCTTT

v_gene: TRBV4-3
abundance: -
j_gene: TRBJ1-6
d_gene: -
CDR3aa: CASSQNPRQLNSPLHF
CDR3nt: TGCGCCAGCAGCCAAAATCCGAGACAGCTGAATTCACCCCTCCACTTT

v_gene: TRBV15
abundance: once
j_gene: TRBJ1-5
d_gene: -
CDR3aa: CATSERDGNQPQHF
CDR3nt: TGTGCCACCAGCGAGAGGGACGGAAATCAGCCCCAGCATTTT

v_gene: TRBV19
abundance: -
j_gene: TRBJ2-3
d_gene: -
CDR3aa: CASSYTTASTDTQYF
CDR3nt: TGTGCCAGTAGTTACACAACAGCTAGCACAGATACGCAGTATTTT

v_gene: TRBV4-2
abundance: -
j_gene: TRBJ2-1
d_gene: -
CDR3aa: CASSQDPGGYNEQFF
CDR3nt: TGTGCCAGCAGCCAAGATCCTGGCGGTTACAATGAGCAGTTCTTC

v_gene: TRBV19
abundance: -
j_gene: TRBJ1-5
d_gene: -
CDR3aa: CASSIDRTGYPHQPQHF
CDR3nt: TGTGCCAGTAGTATAGATCGAACAGGGTATCCCCATCAGCCCCAGCATTTT

v_gene: TRBV11-1
abundance: -
j_gene: TRBJ2-7
d_gene: -
CDR3aa: CASSFQAYEQYF
CDR3nt: TGTGCCAGCAGCTTTCAAGCCTACGAGCAGTACTTC

v_gene: TRBV28
abundance: -
j_gene: TRBJ1-1
d_gene: -
CDR3aa: CASSPPLSVGTEAFF
CDR3nt: TGTGCCAGCAGCCCACCACTCTCGGTAGGCACTGAAGCTTTCTTT

v_gene: TRBV28
abundance: -
j_gene: TRBJ2-7
d_gene: -
CDR3aa: CASIGDSREQYF
CDR3nt: TGTGCCAGCATTGGTGACTCGCGCGAGCAGTACTTC

v_gene: TRBV11-3
abundance: once
j_gene: TRBJ1-1
d_gene: -
CDR3aa: CASSLPRIWGDTEAFF
CDR3nt: TGTGCCAGCAGCTTACCCCGTATTTGGGGGGACACTGAAGCTTTCTTT

v_gene: TRBV4-3
abundance: once
j_gene: TRBJ1-5
d_gene: -
CDR3aa: CASSQGMDQPQHF
CDR3nt: TGCGCCAGCAGCCAGGGAATGGATCAGCCCCAGCATTTT

v_gene: TRBV3-1/TRBV3-2
abundance: -
j_gene: TRBJ2-7
d_gene: -
CDR3aa: CASSFRDGATEQYF
CDR3nt: TGTGCCAGCAGTTTCCGGGACGGGGCCACCGAGCAGTACTTC

v_gene: TRBV30
abundance: -
j_gene: TRBJ1-1
d_gene: TRBD1
CDR3aa: CACRQGGESFSVGTEAFF
CDR3nt: TGTGCCTGTAGACAGGGGGGTGAAAGCTTCTCCGTGGGCACTGAAGCTTTCTTT

v_gene: TRBV6-5
abundance: -
j_gene: TRBJ2-1
d_gene: -
CDR3aa: CASSRSDSADEQFF
CDR3nt: TGTGCCAGCAGTCGCAGCGATTCGGCGGATGAGCAGTTCTTC

v_gene: TRBV19
abundance: -
j_gene: TRBJ1-5
d_gene: -
CDR3aa: CASSRRDGGNQPQHF
CDR3nt: TGTGCCAGTAGTCGCCGCGACGGTGGCAATCAGCCCCAGCATTTT

v_gene: TRBV4-2
abundance: -
j_gene: TRBJ1-2
d_gene: -
CDR3aa: CASSQVGAGADYLGYTF
CDR3nt: TGTGCCAGCAGCCAAGTGGGAGCAGGGGCCGATTATCTTGGCTACACCTTC

v_gene: TRBV10-2
abundance: -
j_gene: TRBJ2-1
d_gene: -
CDR3aa: CASSEVGELYNEQFF
CDR3nt: TGCGCCAGCAGTGAGGTGGGGGAGCTATACAATGAGCAGTTCTTC

v_gene: TRBV2
abundance: once
j_gene: TRBJ1-1
d_gene: -
CDR3aa: CASSETRNTEAFF
CDR3nt: TGTGCCAGCAGTGAAACAAGAAACACTGAAGCTTTCTTT

v_gene: TRBV20-1
abundance: -
j_gene: TRBJ1-3
d_gene: -
CDR3aa: CSASWGGRNTIYF
CDR3nt: TGCAGTGCTAGTTGGGGGGGGAGAAACACCATATATTTT

v_gene: TRBV28
abundance: -
j_gene: TRBJ2-1
d_gene: TRBD1
CDR3aa: CASSLPLDRGNEQFF
CDR3nt: TGTGCCAGCAGTTTACCCCTTGACAGGGGAAATGAGCAGTTCTTC

v_gene: TRBV24-1
abundance: -
j_gene: TRBJ2-6
d_gene: -
CDR3aa: CATSEHRNSGANVLTF
CDR3nt: TGTGCCACCAGTGAACATAGAAACTCTGGGGCCAACGTCCTGACTTTC

v_gene: TRBV15
abundance: -
j_gene: TRBJ2-1
d_gene: TRBD2
CDR3aa: CATGLAGGYNEQFF
CDR3nt: TGTGCCACCGGGTTAGCGGGAGGGTACAATGAGCAGTTCTTC

v_gene: TRBV9
abundance: -
j_gene: TRBJ1-4
d_gene: TRBD1
CDR3aa: CASSVGDRGVGFEKLFF
CDR3nt: TGTGCCAGCAGCGTAGGGGACAGGGGAGTGGGCTTTGAAAAACTGTTTTTT

v_gene: TRBV5-4
abundance: -
j_gene: TRBJ2-7
d_gene: -
CDR3aa: CASGRGGGPSYEQYF
CDR3nt: TGTGCCAGTGGTAGGGGCGGGGGCCCATCCTACGAGCAGTACTTC

v_gene: TRBV9
abundance: -
j_gene: TRBJ2-7
d_gene: TRBD2
CDR3aa: CASSLRPGLAGGREQYF
CDR3nt: TGTGCCAGCAGCCTACGTCCGGGACTAGCGGGAGGACGAGAGCAGTACTTC

v_gene: TRBV3-1/TRBV3-2
abundance: -
j_gene: TRBJ2-7
d_gene: TRBD2
CDR3aa: CASSRRATSGGIYEQYF
CDR3nt: TGTGCCAGCAGCCGGCGGGCGACTAGCGGGGGGATTTACGAGCAGTACTTC

v_gene: TRBV28
abundance: -
j_gene: TRBJ2-7
d_gene: -
CDR3aa: CASSLAGVGYEQYF
CDR3nt: TGTGCCAGCAGCTTGGCAGGGGTCGGGTACGAGCAGTACTTC

v_gene: TRBV5-5
abundance: -
j_gene: TRBJ1-5
d_gene: -
CDR3aa: CASRPTYNSNQPQHF
CDR3nt: TGTGCCAGCAGGCCAACCTATAATAGCAATCAGCCCCAGCATTTT

v_gene: TRBV2
abundance: -
j_gene: TRBJ1-5
d_gene: -
CDR3aa: CASSVYQNQPQHF
CDR3nt: TGTGCCAGCAGTGTGTATCAGAATCAGCCCCAGCATTTT

v_gene: TRBV9
abundance: -
j_gene: TRBJ1-4
d_gene: -
CDR3aa: CASNPRGGVGEKLFF
CDR3nt: TGTGCCAGCAACCCCCGGGGAGGTGTAGGTGAAAAACTGTTTTTT

v_gene: TRBV7-9
abundance: -
j_gene: TRBJ2-7
d_gene: TRBD2
CDR3aa: CASSLGTGLVFYEQYF
CDR3nt: TGTGCCAGCAGCTTAGGAACTGGACTAGTGTTCTACGAGCAGTACTTC

v_gene: TRBV25-1
abundance: -
j_gene: TRBJ1-1
d_gene: -
CDR3aa: CASADRRAFF
CDR3nt: TGTGCCAGCGCTGACAGGAGAGCTTTCTTT

v_gene: TRBV3-1/TRBV3-2
abundance: -
j_gene: TRBJ1-2
d_gene: -
CDR3aa: CASSPGRYYGYTF
CDR3nt: TGTGCCAGCAGCCCAGGGAGGTACTATGGCTACACCTTC

v_gene: TRBV6-5
abundance: -
j_gene: TRBJ2-3
d_gene: -
CDR3aa: CASSQVSPGTDTQYF
CDR3nt: TGTGCCAGCAGCCAGGTCTCCCCGGGCACAGATACGCAGTATTTT

v_gene: TRBV5-6
abundance: few
j_gene: TRBJ1-4
d_gene: -
CDR3aa: CASSFGQGSEKLFF
CDR3nt: TGTGCCAGCAGCTTTGGTCAGGGCAGTGAAAAACTGTTTTTT

v_gene: TRBV30
abundance: -
j_gene: TRBJ2-7
d_gene: -
CDR3aa: CAWSVGREFHEQYF
CDR3nt: TGTGCCTGGAGTGTGGGCAGGGAATTTCACGAGCAGTACTTC

v_gene: TRBV5-1
abundance: -
j_gene: TRBJ2-7
d_gene: TRBD1
CDR3aa: CASRSQPGTGVYEQYF
CDR3nt: TGCGCCAGCAGATCCCAACCCGGGACAGGGGTCTACGAGCAGTACTTC

v_gene: TRBV5-1
abundance: -
j_gene: TRBJ2-1
d_gene: -
CDR3aa: CASSRGQSSYNEQFF
CDR3nt: TGCGCCAGCAGTCGTGGACAGTCCTCCTACAATGAGCAGTTCTTC

v_gene: TRBV27
abundance: -
j_gene: TRBJ1-1
d_gene: -
CDR3aa: CASSTSHGQNTEAFF
CDR3nt: TGTGCCAGCAGCACCTCCCACGGACAGAACACTGAAGCTTTCTTT

v_gene: TRBV2
abundance: -
j_gene: TRBJ2-7
d_gene: TRBD2
CDR3aa: CASSEGQRSGSGCF
CDR3nt: TGTGCCAGCAGTGAGGGACAGCGTAGCGGGAGCGGTTGCTTC